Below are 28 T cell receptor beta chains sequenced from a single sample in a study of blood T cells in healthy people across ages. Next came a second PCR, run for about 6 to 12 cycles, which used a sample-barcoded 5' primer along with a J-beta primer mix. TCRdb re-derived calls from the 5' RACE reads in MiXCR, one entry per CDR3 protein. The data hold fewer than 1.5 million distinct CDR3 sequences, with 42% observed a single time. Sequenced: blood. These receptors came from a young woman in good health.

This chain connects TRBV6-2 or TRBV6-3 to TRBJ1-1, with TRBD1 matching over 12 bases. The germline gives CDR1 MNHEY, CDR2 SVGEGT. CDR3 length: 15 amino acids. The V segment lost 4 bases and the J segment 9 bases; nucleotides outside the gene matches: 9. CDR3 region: CASSLAGTGGRQAFF. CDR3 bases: TGTGCCAGCAGTTTAGCCGGGACAGGGGGCAGGCAAGCTTTCTTT.

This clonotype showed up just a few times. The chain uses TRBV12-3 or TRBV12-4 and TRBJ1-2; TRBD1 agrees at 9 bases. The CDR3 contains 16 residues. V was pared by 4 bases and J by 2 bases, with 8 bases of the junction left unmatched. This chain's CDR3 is CASSYYRGHPNYGYTF. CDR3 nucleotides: TGTGCCAGCAGTTATTACAGGGGGCACCCCAACTATGGCTACACCTTC.

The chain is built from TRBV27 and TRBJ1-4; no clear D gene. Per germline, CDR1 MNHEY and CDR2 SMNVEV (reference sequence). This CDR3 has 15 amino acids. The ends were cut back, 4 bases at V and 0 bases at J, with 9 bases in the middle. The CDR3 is CASSSRAATNEKLFF. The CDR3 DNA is TGTGCCAGCAGTTCTAGAGCCGCAACTAATGAAAAACTGTTTTTT. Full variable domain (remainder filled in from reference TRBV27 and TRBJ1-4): EAQVTQNPRYLITVTGKKLTVTCSQNMNHEYMSWYRQDPGLGLRQIYYSMNVEVTDKGDVPEGYKVSRKEKRNFPLILESPSPNQTSLYFCASSSRAATNEKLFFGSGTQLSVL.

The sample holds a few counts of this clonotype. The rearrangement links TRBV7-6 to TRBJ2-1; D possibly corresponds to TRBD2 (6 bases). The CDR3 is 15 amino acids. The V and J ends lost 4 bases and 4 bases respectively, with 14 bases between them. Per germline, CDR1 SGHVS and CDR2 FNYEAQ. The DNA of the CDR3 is TGTGCCAGCAGCTCCCGACTAGAAGGATACAATGAGCAGTTCTTC. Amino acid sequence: CASSSRLEGYNEQFF. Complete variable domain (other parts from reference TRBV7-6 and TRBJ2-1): GAGVSQSPRYKVTKRGQDVALRCDPISGHVSLYWYRQALGQGPEFLTYFNYEAQQDKSGLPNDRFSAERPEGSISTLTIQRTEQRDSAMYRCASSSRLEGYNEQFFGPGTRLTVL.

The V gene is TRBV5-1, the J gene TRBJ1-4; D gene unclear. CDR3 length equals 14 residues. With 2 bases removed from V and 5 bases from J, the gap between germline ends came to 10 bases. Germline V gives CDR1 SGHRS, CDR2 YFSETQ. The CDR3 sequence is CASSLTESNEKLFF. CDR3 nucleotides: TGCGCCAGCAGCTTAACAGAATCCAATGAAAAACTGTTTTTT.

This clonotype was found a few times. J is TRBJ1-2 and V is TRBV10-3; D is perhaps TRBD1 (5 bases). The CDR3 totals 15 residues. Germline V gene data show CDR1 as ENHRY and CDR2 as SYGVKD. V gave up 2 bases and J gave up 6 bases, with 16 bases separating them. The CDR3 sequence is CAISEGYGQGDGYTF. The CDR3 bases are TGTGCCATCAGTGAGGGGTATGGGCAGGGTGATGGCTACACCTTC.

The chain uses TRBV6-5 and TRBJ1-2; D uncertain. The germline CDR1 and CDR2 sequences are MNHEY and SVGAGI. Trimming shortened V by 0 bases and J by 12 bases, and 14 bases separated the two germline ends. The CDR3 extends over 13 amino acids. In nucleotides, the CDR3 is TGTGCCAGCAGTTACTCAAGCTCTTCAGCGCACACCTTC. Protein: CASSYSSSSAHTF.

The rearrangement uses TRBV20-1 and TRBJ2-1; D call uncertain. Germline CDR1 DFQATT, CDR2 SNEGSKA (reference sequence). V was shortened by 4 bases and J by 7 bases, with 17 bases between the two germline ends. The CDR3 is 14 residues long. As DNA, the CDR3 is TGCAGTGCTACCAAATCTCTAGTCGTGAATGAGCAGTTCTTC. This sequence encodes CSATKSLVVNEQFF.

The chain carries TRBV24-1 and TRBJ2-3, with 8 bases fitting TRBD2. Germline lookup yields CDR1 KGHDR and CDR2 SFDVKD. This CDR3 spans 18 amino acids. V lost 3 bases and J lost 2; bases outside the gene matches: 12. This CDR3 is CATSDPMGSGGNTDTQYF. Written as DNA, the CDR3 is TGTGCCACCAGTGATCCGATGGGGAGCGGGGGCAACACAGATACGCAGTATTTT.

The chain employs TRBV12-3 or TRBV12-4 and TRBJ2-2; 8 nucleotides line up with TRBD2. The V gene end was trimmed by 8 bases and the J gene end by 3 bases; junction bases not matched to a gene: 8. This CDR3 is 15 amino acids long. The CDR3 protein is CASGPSGSHTGELFF. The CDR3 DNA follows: TGTGCCAGCGGCCCCAGCGGGAGCCACACCGGGGAGCTGTTTTTT.

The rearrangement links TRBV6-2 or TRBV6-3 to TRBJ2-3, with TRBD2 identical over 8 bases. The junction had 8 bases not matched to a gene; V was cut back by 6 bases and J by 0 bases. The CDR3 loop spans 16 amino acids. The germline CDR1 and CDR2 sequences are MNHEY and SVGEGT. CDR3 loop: CASRRGLALSTDTQYF. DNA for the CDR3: TGTGCCAGCAGACGCGGACTAGCTCTTAGCACAGATACGCAGTATTTT.

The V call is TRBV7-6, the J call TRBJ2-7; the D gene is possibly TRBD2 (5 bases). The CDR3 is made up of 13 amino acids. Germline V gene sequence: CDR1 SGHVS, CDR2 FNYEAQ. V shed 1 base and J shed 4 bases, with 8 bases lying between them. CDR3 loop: CASSLDEGYEQYF. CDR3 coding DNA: TGTGCCAGCAGCTTAGATGAGGGTTACGAGCAGTACTTC. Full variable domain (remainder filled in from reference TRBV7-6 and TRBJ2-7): GAGVSQSPRYKVTKRGQDVALRCDPISGHVSLYWYRQALGQGPEFLTYFNYEAQQDKSGLPNDRFSAERPEGSISTLTIQRTEQRDSAMYRCASSLDEGYEQYFGPGTRLTVT.

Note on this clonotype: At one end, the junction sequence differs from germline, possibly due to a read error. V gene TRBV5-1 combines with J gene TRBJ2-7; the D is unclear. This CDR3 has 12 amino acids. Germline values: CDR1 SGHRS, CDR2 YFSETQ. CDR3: CASGFSSYEQYF. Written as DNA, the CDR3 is TGCGCCAGCGGCTTTAGCTCCTACGAGCAGTACTTC.

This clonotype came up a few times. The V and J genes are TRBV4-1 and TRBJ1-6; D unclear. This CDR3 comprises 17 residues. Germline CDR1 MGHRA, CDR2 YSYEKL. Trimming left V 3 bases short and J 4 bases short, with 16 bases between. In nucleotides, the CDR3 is TGCGCCAGCAGCCACCGACTGGACGCTGGGTATAATTCACCCCTCCACTTT. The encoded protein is CASSHRLDAGYNSPLHF.

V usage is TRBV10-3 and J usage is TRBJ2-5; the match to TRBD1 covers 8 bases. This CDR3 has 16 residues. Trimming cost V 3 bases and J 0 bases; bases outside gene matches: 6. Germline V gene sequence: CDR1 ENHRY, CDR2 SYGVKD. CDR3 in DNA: TGTGCCATCAGTGATTGGACAGGGCCCAACCAAGAGACCCAGTACTTC. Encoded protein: CAISDWTGPNQETQYF.

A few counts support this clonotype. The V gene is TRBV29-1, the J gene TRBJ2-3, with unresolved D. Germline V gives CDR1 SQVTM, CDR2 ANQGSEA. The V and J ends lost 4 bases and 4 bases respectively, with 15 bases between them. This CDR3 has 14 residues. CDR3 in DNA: TGCAGCGTTGGCACCCAAAGGAATTCAGATACGCAGTATTTT. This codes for CSVGTQRNSDTQYF.

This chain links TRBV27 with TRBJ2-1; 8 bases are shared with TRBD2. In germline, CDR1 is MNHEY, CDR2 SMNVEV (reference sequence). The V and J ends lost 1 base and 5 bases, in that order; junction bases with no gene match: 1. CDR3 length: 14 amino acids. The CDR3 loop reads CASSLFSGDNEQFF. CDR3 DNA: TGTGCCAGCAGTTTATTTAGCGGGGACAATGAGCAGTTCTTC.

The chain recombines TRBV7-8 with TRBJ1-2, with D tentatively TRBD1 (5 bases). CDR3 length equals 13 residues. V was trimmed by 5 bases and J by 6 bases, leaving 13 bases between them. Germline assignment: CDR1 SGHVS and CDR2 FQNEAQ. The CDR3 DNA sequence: TGTGCCAGCAGCGACGGACAAAGAGATGGCTACACCTTC. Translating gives CASSDGQRDGYTF.

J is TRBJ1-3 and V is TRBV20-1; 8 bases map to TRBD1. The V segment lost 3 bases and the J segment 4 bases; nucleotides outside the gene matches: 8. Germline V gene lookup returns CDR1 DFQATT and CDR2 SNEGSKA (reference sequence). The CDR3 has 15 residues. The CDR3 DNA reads TGCAGTGCTAGTCCGCAGGGGGCGCGGGGAAACACCATATATTTT. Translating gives CSASPQGARGNTIYF.

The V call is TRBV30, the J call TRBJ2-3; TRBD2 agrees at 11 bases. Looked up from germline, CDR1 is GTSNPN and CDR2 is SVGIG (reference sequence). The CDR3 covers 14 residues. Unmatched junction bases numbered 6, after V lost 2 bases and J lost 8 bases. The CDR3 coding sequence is TGTGCCTGGAGTTATAGCGGGGGGGCCGGTACGCAGTATTTT. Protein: CAWSYSGGAGTQYF.

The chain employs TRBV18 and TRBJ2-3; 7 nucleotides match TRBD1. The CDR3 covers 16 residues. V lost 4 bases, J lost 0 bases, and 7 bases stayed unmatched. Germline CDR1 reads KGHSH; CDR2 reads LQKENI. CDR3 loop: CASSLDGQVSTDTQYF. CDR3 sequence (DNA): TGTGCCAGCTCACTAGACGGACAGGTGAGCACAGATACGCAGTATTTT.

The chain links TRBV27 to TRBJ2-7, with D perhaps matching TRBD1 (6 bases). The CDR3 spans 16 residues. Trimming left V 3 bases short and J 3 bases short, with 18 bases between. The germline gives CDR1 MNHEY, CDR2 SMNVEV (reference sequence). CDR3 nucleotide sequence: TGTGCCAGCAGTTTCTCCTCCGACAGGTTGGACTACGAGCAGTACTTC. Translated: CASSFSSDRLDYEQYF.

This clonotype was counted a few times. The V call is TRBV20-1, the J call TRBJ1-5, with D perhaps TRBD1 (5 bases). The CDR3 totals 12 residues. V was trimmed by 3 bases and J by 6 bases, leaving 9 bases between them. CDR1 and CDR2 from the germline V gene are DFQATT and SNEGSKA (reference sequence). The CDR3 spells CSASDGAQPQHF. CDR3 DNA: TGCAGTGCTAGCGATGGGGCTCAGCCCCAGCATTTT.

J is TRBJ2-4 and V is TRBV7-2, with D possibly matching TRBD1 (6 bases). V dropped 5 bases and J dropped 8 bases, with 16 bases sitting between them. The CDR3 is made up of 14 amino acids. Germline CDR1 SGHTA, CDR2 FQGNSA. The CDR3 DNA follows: TGTGCCAGCAGCCGCGACAGGATTGAATACATTCAGTACTTC. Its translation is CASSRDRIEYIQYF.

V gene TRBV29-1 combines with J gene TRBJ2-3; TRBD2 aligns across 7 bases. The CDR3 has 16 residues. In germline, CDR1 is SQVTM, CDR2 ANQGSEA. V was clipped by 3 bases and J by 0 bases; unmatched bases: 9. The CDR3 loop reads CSVEGGSSDSTDTQYF. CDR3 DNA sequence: TGCAGCGTTGAGGGGGGGTCCTCGGACAGCACAGATACGCAGTATTTT.

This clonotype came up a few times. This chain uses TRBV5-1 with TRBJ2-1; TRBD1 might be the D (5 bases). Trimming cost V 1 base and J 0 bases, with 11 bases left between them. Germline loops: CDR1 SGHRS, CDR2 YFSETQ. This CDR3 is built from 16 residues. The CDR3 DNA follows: TGCGCCAGCAGCTTGCTTCAGGGTATCTCCTACAATGAGCAGTTCTTC. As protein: CASSLLQGISYNEQFF.

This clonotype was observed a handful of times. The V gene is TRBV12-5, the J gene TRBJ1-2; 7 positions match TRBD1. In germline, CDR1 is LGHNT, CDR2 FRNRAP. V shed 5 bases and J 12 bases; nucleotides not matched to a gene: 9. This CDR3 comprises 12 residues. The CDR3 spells CASGLTGAKDTF. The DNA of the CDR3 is TGTGCTAGTGGTCTTACAGGGGCTAAGGACACCTTC. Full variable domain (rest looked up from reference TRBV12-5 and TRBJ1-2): DARVTQTPRHKVTEMGQEVTMRCQPILGHNTVFWYRQTMMQGLELLAYFRNRAPLDDSGMPKDRFSAEMPDATLATLKIQPSEPRDSAVYFCASGLTGAKDTFGSGTRLTVV.

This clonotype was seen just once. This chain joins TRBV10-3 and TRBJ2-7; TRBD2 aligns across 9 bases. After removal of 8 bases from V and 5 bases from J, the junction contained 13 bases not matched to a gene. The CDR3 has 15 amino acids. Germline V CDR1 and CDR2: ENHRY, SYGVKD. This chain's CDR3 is CAIGTQTGTSNEQYF. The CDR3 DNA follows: TGTGCCATCGGCACTCAAACTGGGACTAGCAACGAGCAGTACTTC.